What follows are 27 T cell receptor beta chains derived from one specimen sequenced in a study of blood T cell repertoires in COVID-19. Using immunoSEQ multiplex PCR, the repertoire was profiled, and TCRdb retains in-frame clones only, with some absent. The sample records some 380,000 clones, 70% to 85% being singletons. The sequencing sample was made of peripheral blood. Source of these receptors: a human donor with acute or convalescent COVID-19. The donor label of this sample is uncertain.

This chain links TRBV12-5 with TRBJ2-7; TRBD1 matches at 7 bases. V trimming: 8 bases; J trimming: 3 bases; junction bases outside the gene matches: 13. Germline V lookup: CDR1 LGHNT, CDR2 FRNRAP. The length of the CDR3 is 15 residues. The CDR3 nucleotides are TGTGCTAGTCGCCCCTCAGGGGGATCGCACTACGAGCAGTACTTC. Its protein product is CASRPSGGSHYEQYF.

The chain carries TRBV19 and TRBJ1-1; TRBD1 matches 10 bases. The CDR3 consists of 13 residues. Germline CDR1 is LNHDA and CDR2 is SQIVND (reference sequence). The V segment lost 6 bases and the J segment 5 bases; nucleotides outside the gene matches: 3. The CDR3 DNA reads TGTGCCAGTAGCTGGACAGGGGGGACTGAAGCTTTCTTT. It encodes CASSWTGGTEAFF.

The genes are TRBV6-1 and TRBJ2-7; the D gene is possibly TRBD2 (5 bases). This CDR3 has 19 residues. Per the germline V gene, CDR1 is MNHNS and CDR2 is SASEGT. V was trimmed by 3 bases and J by 0 bases, leaving 24 bases between them. CDR3 in DNA: TGTGCCAGCAGTGATCATCTAGGCGGGCAGCTGGGTGGCTCCTACGAGCAGTACTTC. The encoded protein is CASSDHLGGQLGGSYEQYF.

The chain couples TRBV27 to TRBJ2-7; D unclear. Trimming removed 4 bases from V and 5 bases from J, with 6 bases in between. This CDR3 comprises 11 residues. CDR1 and CDR2 from the germline V gene are MNHEY and SMNVEV (reference sequence). The CDR3 here is CASSYSNEQYF. For the CDR3, the DNA is TGTGCCAGCAGTTACAGCAACGAGCAGTACTTC.

The rearrangement links TRBV27 to TRBJ2-7; 9 bases are a match to TRBD2. The germline CDR1 and CDR2 sequences are MNHEY and SMNVEV (reference sequence). With 5 bases clipped from V and 5 bases from J, the junction kept 10 bases outside the gene matches. The CDR3 has 15 amino acids. The CDR3 DNA sequence: TGTGCCAGCAGTCCTGCTGGCGGGAGGGCCCACGAGCAGTACTTC. Its translation: CASSPAGGRAHEQYF.

CDR3 in amino acids: CAVTSGTGNQPQHF. CDR3 bases: TGTGCCGTCACCTCCGGGACAGGCAATCAGCCCCAGCATTTT. The chain carries TRBV28 and TRBJ1-5, with 7 bases that match TRBD1. Germline V gene sequence: CDR1 MDHEN, CDR2 SYDVKM. The CDR3 totals 14 residues. Trimming took 11 bases from V and 2 from J; bases not matched to a gene: 9.

A few counts support this clone. The chain couples TRBV14 to TRBJ2-1, with 9 bases identical to TRBD2. After removal of 1 base from V and 1 base from J, the junction contained 8 bases not matched to a gene. Germline CDR1 SGHDN, CDR2 FVKESK. The CDR3 totals 18 residues. The chain's CDR3 is CASSQGGSLAGSYNEQFF. CDR3 coding DNA: TGTGCCAGCAGCCAAGGCGGCTCTCTAGCGGGATCCTACAATGAGCAGTTCTTC.

This clone was observed a handful of times. CDR3 sequence: CSVGVGAPGNTIYF. The CDR3 region has the DNA TGCAGCGTTGGGGTGGGGGCGCCTGGAAACACCATATATTTT. The V call is TRBV29-1, the J call TRBJ1-3; tentatively, D is TRBD1 (6 bases). The V and J ends lost 4 bases and 2 bases respectively, with 12 bases between them. The CDR3 has 14 amino acids. CDR1 and CDR2 from the germline V gene are SQVTM and ANQGSEA. Complete variable domain (other parts from reference TRBV29-1 and TRBJ1-3): SAVISQKPSRDICQRGTSLTIQCQVDSQVTMMFWYRQQPGQSLTLIATANQGSEATYESGFVIDKFPISRPNLTFSTLTVSNMSPEDSSIYLCSVGVGAPGNTIYFGEGSWLTVV.

The chain has TRBV7-8 and TRBJ1-6; D gene ambiguous. CDR1 and CDR2 (germline): SGHVS, FQNEAQ. Trimming left V 5 bases short and J 9 bases short, with 11 bases between. The CDR3 is 13 amino acids. The CDR3 loop is CASSRRPSSPLHF. The CDR3 nucleotides are TGTGCCAGCAGCCGCAGGCCCTCTTCACCCCTCCACTTT.

This rearrangement joins TRBV18 to TRBJ1-6; D remains ambiguous. Trimming took off 2 bases at V and 4 bases at J, with 9 bases between the two ends. The CDR3 is 15 residues long. Germline CDR1 is KGHSH and CDR2 is LQKENI. Here the CDR3 DNA reads TGTGCCAGCTCACCAGGCACACAGTATAATTCACCCCTCCACTTT. Translation gives CASSPGTQYNSPLHF.

This clone has just one count. This chain joins TRBV5-8 and TRBJ2-7; D is perhaps TRBD1 (6 bases). The ends were cut back, 0 bases at V and 4 bases at J, with 17 bases in the middle. The CDR3 loop spans 16 amino acids. Germline V gene data show CDR1 as SGHTS and CDR2 as YDEGEE. CDR3 amino acids: CASSLAGGQNPYEQYF. DNA of the CDR3: TGTGCCAGCAGCTTGGCCGGAGGACAGAACCCTTACGAGCAGTACTTC.

This chain joins TRBV7-9 and TRBJ1-4; tentatively, D is TRBD1 (5 bases). V lost 5 bases and J lost 8, with 15 bases in between. The germline V gene encodes CDR1 SEHNR and CDR2 FQNEAQ (reference sequence). This CDR3 is built from 14 residues. The CDR3: CASSPGQLGEKLFF. DNA of the CDR3: TGTGCCAGCAGCCCCGGACAACTCGGAGAAAAACTGTTTTTT.

This clone has just one count. The rearrangement links TRBV3-1 (or the pseudogene TRBV3-2) to TRBJ1-3; 8 nucleotides align to TRBD1. J was trimmed by 11 bases and V by 1 base; bases with no gene match: 7. The CDR3 totals 14 residues. In germline, CDR1 is LGHDT, CDR2 YNNKEL (reference sequence). The CDR3 DNA is TGTGCCAGCAGCCAAGGGCAGGGGGCAGTCCCCATATATTTT. Its protein product is CASSQGQGAVPIYF.

The V call is TRBV28, the J call TRBJ1-6; D not resolved. Germline V CDR1 and CDR2: MDHEN, SYDVKM. The V end was cut by 5 bases, the J end by 0 bases, with 11 bases between. The CDR3 sequence is 16 residues long. The CDR3 here is CASSVFPSSYNSPLHF. The CDR3 nucleotides read TGTGCCAGCAGTGTCTTCCCGAGCTCCTATAATTCACCCCTCCACTTT.

This sequence joins TRBV15 and TRBJ2-3; 12 bases agree with TRBD2. V shed 3 bases, J shed 3 bases, and the junction held 10 bases outside the gene matches. The CDR3 is 18 residues long. The germline V gene encodes CDR1 LNHNV and CDR2 YYDKDF (reference sequence). CDR3 amino acids: CATSSLPSSGRVTDTQYF. The CDR3 DNA reads as TGTGCCACCAGCAGTCTACCCTCTAGCGGGAGGGTTACAGATACGCAGTATTTT. Supplemented by reference TRBV15 and TRBJ2-3, the full variable domain reads DAMVIQNPRYQVTQFGKPVTLSCSQTLNHNVMYWYQQKSSQAPKLLFHYYDKDFNNEADTPDNFQSRRPNTSFCFLDIRSPGLGDTAMYLCATSSLPSSGRVTDTQYFGPGTRLTVL.

The chain carries TRBV28 and TRBJ1-2, with D perhaps matching TRBD1 (5 bases). V lost 2 bases to trimming and J lost 4 bases, with 14 bases between them. Germline V CDR1 and CDR2: MDHEN, SYDVKM. The CDR3 is 15 amino acids. DNA of the CDR3: TGTGCCAGCAGTTTACCCCGTGCCGGGGGCTATGGCTACACCTTC. Amino acid sequence: CASSLPRAGGYGYTF.

The chain employs TRBV28 and TRBJ2-7; D is unclear. The ends were cut back, 2 bases at V and 5 bases at J, with 10 bases in the middle. CDR3 size: 13 residues. Germline V gene data show CDR1 as MDHEN and CDR2 as SYDVKM. The CDR3, as DNA: TGTGCCAGCAGTTTAGACGCCAGGAACGAGCAGTACTTC. Translation gives CASSLDARNEQYF.

The chain combines TRBV5-5 with TRBJ1-6, with D tentatively TRBD1 (6 bases). With 5 bases removed from V and 10 bases from J, the gap between germline ends came to 16 bases. The CDR3 consists of 14 residues. The germline V gene has CDR1 SGHKS and CDR2 YYEKEE (reference sequence). The CDR3 is CASSQTGYASPLHF. In DNA, the CDR3 is TGTGCCAGCAGTCAGACAGGTTACGCATCACCCCTCCACTTT. The whole variable domain, remainder taken from reference TRBV5-5 and TRBJ1-6, is DAGVTQSPTHLIKTRGQQVTLRCSPISGHKSVSWYQQVLGQGPQFIFQYYEKEERGRGNFPDRFSARQFPNYSSELNVNALLLGDSALYLCASSQTGYASPLHFGNGTRLTVT.

This chain links TRBV2 with TRBJ1-6; the D is unclear. This CDR3 is built from 13 residues. The ends were cut back, 7 bases at V and 10 bases at J, with 14 bases in the middle. Germline V CDR1 and CDR2: SNHLY, FYNNEI. Written as DNA, the CDR3 is TGTGCCAGCATTTCCCTCCTAACCTCACCCCTCCACTTT. Translated: CASISLLTSPLHF.

The chain has TRBV18 and TRBJ1-6; TRBD1 is a possible D gene (5 bases). Trimming cost V 6 bases and J 4 bases, with 10 bases left between them. Germline assignment: CDR1 KGHSH and CDR2 LQKENI. The CDR3 is made up of 14 amino acids. CDR3 in DNA: TGTGCCAGCTCCGTACAGGATTATAATTCACCCCTCCACTTT. This codes for CASSVQDYNSPLHF.

The V and J genes are TRBV4-2 and TRBJ2-2, with unresolved D. The CDR3 totals 15 residues. The ends were cut back, 0 bases at V and 4 bases at J, with 9 bases in the middle. Germline V gene lookup returns CDR1 LGHNA and CDR2 YNFKEQ. For the CDR3, the DNA is TGTGCCAGCAGCCAAGATCGGCCAGGCACCGGGGAGCTGTTTTTT. Protein sequence: CASSQDRPGTGELFF.

V gene TRBV3-1 (or the pseudogene TRBV3-2) combines with J gene TRBJ2-5; tentative D call: TRBD2 (5 bases). Germline lookup yields CDR1 LGHDT and CDR2 YNNKEL (reference sequence). This CDR3 is 19 amino acids long. V was pared by 0 bases and J by 2 bases, with 22 bases between. The CDR3 DNA follows: TGTGCCAGCAGCCAAGATCTACCTAGGAGGCTGACGGTACAAGAGACCCAGTACTTC. Protein product: CASSQDLPRRLTVQETQYF.

This clone has more than one count but fewer than ten. The chain uses TRBV12-5 and TRBJ2-1; 14 bases match TRBD2. This CDR3 is 22 amino acids long. The germline CDR1 and CDR2 sequences are LGHNT and FRNRAP. J gave up 1 base and V 0 bases, and 14 bases lay outside the gene matches. As DNA, the CDR3 is TGTGCTAGTGGTTTGGTTCTAGGGGGACTAGCGGGAGAGGACAGGTCCTACAATGAGCAGTTCTTC. This encodes CASGLVLGGLAGEDRSYNEQFF. The full variable domain, completed using reference TRBV12-5 and TRBJ2-1, is DARVTQTPRHKVTEMGQEVTMRCQPILGHNTVFWYRQTMMQGLELLAYFRNRAPLDDSGMPKDRFSAEMPDATLATLKIQPSEPRDSAVYFCASGLVLGGLAGEDRSYNEQFFGPGTRLTVL.

The CDR3 DNA reads TGTGCCAGCAGTGATAAGGTCGGGATTTCCTACGAGCAGTACTTC. The encoded protein is CASSDKVGISYEQYF. The chain uses TRBV2 and TRBJ2-7, with a tentative D call TRBD2 (5 bases). V dropped 3 bases and J dropped 1 base, with 13 bases sitting between them. Germline V CDR1 and CDR2: SNHLY, FYNNEI. The CDR3 loop spans 15 amino acids.

This clone was found a few times. J is TRBJ1-1 and V is TRBV5-1; a possible D gene is TRBD1 (5 bases). Per the germline V gene, CDR1 is SGHRS and CDR2 is YFSETQ. Deletions cut 1 base from V and 3 bases from J, with 10 bases between. The CDR3 loop spans 14 amino acids. DNA of the CDR3: TGCGCCAGCAGCTTGAGTCTGGGGCACACTGAAGCTTTCTTT. It codes for CASSLSLGHTEAFF.

This rearrangement joins TRBV19 to TRBJ2-1; D perhaps matches TRBD2 (6 bases). Trimming pared 3 bases from V and 4 bases from J, leaving 13 bases between. Germline V gives CDR1 LNHDA, CDR2 SQIVND (reference sequence). The CDR3 has 15 amino acids. Here the CDR3 reads CASSIIGSGYNEQFF. The CDR3 DNA sequence: TGTGCCAGTAGTATCATCGGGAGTGGATACAATGAGCAGTTCTTC.

The chain carries TRBV5-1 and TRBJ2-1; 7 nucleotides align to TRBD2. The length of the CDR3 is 14 residues. Germline CDR1 is SGHRS and CDR2 is YFSETQ. V trimming: 7 bases; J trimming: 7 bases; junction bases outside the gene matches: 11. The chain's CDR3 is CASHAGGSGNEQFF. The DNA for the CDR3 is TGCGCCAGCCATGCCGGGGGGTCTGGGAATGAGCAGTTCTTC.